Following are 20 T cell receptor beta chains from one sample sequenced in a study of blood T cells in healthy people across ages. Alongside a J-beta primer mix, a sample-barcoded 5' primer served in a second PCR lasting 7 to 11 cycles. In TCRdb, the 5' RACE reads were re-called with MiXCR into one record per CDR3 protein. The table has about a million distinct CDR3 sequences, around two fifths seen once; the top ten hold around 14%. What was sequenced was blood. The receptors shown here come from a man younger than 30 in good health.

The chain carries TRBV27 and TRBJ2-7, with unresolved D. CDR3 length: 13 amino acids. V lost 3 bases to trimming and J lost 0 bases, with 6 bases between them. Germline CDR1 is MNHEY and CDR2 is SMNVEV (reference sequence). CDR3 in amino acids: CASSFLSSYEQYF. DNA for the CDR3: TGTGCCAGCAGTTTCCTGAGCTCCTACGAGCAGTACTTC.

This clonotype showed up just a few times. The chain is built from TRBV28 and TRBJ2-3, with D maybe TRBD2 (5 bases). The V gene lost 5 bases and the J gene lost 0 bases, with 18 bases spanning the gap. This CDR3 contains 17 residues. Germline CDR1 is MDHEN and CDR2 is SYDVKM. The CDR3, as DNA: TGTGCCAGCAGTCTAGCCCCGGAAGTAGATAGCACAGATACGCAGTATTTT. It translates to CASSLAPEVDSTDTQYF.

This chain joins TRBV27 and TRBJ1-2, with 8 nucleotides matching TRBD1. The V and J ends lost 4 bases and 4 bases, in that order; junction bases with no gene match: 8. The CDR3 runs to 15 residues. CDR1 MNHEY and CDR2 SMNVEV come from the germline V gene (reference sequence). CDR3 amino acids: CASSSIGQGSYGYTF. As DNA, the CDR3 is TGTGCCAGCAGTTCCATCGGACAGGGATCCTATGGCTACACCTTC.

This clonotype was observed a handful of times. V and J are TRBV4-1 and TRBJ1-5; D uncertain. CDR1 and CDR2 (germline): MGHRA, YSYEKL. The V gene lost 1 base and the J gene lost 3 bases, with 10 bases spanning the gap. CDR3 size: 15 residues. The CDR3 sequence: CASSQVALFNQPQHF. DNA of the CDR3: TGCGCCAGCAGCCAAGTGGCATTATTCAATCAGCCCCAGCATTTT.

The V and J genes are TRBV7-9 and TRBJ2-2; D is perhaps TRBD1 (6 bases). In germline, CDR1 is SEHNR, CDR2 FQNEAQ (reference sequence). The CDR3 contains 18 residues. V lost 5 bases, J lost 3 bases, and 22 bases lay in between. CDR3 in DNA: TGTGCCAGCAGCCCGATCGCCGCAGGGGTTTGGGACACCGGGGAGCTGTTTTTT. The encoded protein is CASSPIAAGVWDTGELFF.

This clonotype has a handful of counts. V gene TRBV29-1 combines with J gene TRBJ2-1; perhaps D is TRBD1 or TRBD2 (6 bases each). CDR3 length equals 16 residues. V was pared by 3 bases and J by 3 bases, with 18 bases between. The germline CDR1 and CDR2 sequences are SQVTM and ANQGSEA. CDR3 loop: CSVDGSRGVLYNEQFF. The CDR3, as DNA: TGCAGCGTTGACGGGAGTAGGGGGGTGCTCTACAATGAGCAGTTCTTC.

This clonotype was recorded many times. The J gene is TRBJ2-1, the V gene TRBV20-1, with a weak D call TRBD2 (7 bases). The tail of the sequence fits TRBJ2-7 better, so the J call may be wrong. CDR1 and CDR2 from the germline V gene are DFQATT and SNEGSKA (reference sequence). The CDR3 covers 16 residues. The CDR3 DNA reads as TGCAGTGCTAGAGCCAGTGGGAGGGGGAGTTACAATGAGCAGTACTTC. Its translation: CSARASGRGSYNEQYF.

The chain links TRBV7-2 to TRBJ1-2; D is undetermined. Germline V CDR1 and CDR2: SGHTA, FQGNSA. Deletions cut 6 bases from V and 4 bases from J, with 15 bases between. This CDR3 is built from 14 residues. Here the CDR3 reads CASRPTAGSYGYTF. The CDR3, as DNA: TGTGCCAGCAGACCGACGGCGGGGTCCTATGGCTACACCTTC.

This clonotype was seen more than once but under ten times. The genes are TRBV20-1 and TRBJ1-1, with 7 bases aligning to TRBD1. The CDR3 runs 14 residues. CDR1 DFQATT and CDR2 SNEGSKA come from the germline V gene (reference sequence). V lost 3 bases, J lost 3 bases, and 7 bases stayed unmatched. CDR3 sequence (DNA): TGCAGTGCTAGTACCCCAGGGGGGGACACTGAAGCTTTCTTT. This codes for CSASTPGGDTEAFF.

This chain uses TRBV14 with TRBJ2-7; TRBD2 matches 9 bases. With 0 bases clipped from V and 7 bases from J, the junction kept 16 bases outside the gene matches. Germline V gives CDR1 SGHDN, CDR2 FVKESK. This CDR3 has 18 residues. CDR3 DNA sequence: TGTGCCAGCAGCCAAGAAGATGTGCGCGGGGGGGCTGGTAATGAGCAGTACTTC. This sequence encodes CASSQEDVRGGAGNEQYF.

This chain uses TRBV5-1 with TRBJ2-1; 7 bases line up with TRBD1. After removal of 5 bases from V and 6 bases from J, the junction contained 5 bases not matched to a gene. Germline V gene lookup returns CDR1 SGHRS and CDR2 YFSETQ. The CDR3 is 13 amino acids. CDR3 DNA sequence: TGCGCCAGCAGACTCGACAGGGCCAATGAGCAGTTCTTC. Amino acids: CASRLDRANEQFF. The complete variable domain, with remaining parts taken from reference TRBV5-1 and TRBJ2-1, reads KAGVTQTPRYLIKTRGQQVTLSCSPISGHRSVSWYQQTPGQGLQFLFEYFSETQRNKGNFPGRFSGRQFSNSRSEMNVSTLELGDSALYLCASRLDRANEQFFGPGTRLTVL.

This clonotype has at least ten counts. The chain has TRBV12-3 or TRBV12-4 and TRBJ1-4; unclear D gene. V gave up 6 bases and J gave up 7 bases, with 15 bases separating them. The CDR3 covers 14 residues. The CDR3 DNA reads TGTGCCAGCAGCCCGGGTGGCCTTTCTGAAAAACTGTTTTTT. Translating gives CASSPGGLSEKLFF.

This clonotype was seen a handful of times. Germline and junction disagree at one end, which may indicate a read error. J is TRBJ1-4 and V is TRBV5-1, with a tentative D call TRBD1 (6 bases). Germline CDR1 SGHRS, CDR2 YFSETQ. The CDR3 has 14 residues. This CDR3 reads CASKGGSPNEKLFF. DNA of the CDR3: TGCGCCTCAAAGGGGGGCAGCCCTAATGAAAAATTGTTTTTT.

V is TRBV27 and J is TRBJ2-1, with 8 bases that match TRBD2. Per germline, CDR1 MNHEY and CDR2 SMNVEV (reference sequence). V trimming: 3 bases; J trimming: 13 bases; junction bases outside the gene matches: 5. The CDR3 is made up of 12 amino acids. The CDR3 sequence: CASSLIAGPQFF. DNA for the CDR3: TGTGCCAGCAGTTTGATAGCGGGACCACAGTTCTTC.

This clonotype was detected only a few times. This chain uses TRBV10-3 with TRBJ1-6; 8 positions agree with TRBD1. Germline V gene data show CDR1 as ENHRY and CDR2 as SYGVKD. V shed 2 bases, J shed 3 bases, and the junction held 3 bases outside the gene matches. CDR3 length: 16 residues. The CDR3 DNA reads TGTGCCATCAGTGAGACAGGGGGAAACTATAATTCACCCCTCCACTTT. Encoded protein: CAISETGGNYNSPLHF.

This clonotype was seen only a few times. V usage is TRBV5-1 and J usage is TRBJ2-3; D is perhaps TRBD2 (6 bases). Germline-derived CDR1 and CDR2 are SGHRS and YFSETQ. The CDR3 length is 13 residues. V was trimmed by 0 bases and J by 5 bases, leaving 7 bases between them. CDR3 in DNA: TGCGCCAGCAGCTTGGCGGAGGGAGATACGCAGTATTTT. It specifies CASSLAEGDTQYF.

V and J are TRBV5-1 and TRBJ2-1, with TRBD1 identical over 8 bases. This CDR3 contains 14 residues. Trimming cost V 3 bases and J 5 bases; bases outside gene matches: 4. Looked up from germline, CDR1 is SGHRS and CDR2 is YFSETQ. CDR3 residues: CASSSDRENNEQFF. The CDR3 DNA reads TGCGCCAGCAGCTCGGACAGGGAGAACAATGAGCAGTTCTTC.

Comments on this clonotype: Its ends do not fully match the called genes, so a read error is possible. The CDR3 protein is CANSPAGLHNEQFF. The CDR3 bases are TGCGCCAACAGCCCGGCCGGACTTCACAATGAGCAGTTCTTC. This rearrangement joins TRBV5-1 to TRBJ2-1; maybe TRBD2 (5 bases). This CDR3 comprises 14 residues. Per the germline V gene, CDR1 is SGHRS and CDR2 is YFSETQ.

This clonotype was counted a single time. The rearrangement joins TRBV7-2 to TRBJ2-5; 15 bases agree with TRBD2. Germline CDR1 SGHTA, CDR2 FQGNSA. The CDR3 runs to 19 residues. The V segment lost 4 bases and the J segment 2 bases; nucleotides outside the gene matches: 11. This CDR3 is CASSSRPGLAGGQQETQYF. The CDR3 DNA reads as TGTGCCAGCAGCTCCAGACCGGGACTAGCGGGGGGACAACAAGAGACCCAGTACTTC.

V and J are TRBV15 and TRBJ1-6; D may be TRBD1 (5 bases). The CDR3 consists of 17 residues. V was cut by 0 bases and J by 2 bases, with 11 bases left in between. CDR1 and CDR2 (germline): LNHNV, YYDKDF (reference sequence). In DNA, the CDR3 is TGTGCCACCAGCAGAGATCAGGGCGGTACCTATAATTCACCCCTCCACTTT. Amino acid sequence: CATSRDQGGTYNSPLHF.